Detailed here is one T cell receptor beta chain. What it binds is unknown. Method: immunoSEQ multiplex PCR; TCRdb's copy keeps in-frame clones and lacks some. The sample carries over 10,000 clones, around three quarters recorded once. These data come from a study of a mutant IDH1 vaccine in newly diagnosed glioma. Study-wide context: The first vaccination came 4-6 weeks after radiotherapy alone, or with temozolomide cycles. Study-wide points: Shifts in the top peripheral T cell clonotypes seemed unrelated to pseudoprogression.

Noted time point: week 47, end of study. Every vaccination contained 300 ug of the mutant IDH1 20-mer peptide and was paired with topical imiquimod. Eight vaccinations reached patients in weeks 1, 3, 5, 7, 11, 15, 19 and 23. This TCR was recovered from a woman aged 40 to 50 with glioma. The input for sequencing was PBMCs, taken from a glioma patient whose treatment included an IDH1 peptide vaccine.

CDR3 nucleotides: TGTGCCAGCAGCCGGGGGACAGGGCGAGTTTCACCCCTCCACTTT. It is translated as CASSRGTGRVSPLHF. The rearrangement joins TRBV7-6 to TRBJ1-6; 9 nucleotides align to TRBD1. J was trimmed by 9 bases and V by 5 bases; bases with no gene match: 8. The CDR3 consists of 15 residues. Germline V gene sequence: CDR1 SGHVS, CDR2 FNYEAQ.